This TCR beta chain was captured in a study of identical twins. Study observations and caveats: Findings came from cross-sectional statistics, without long-term follow-up of donors. A partial confounding effect on zero-insertion analyses could come from invariant MAIT and iNKT cells.

As to this clonotype: Its target is unknown.

Using its own MiXCR run on the 5' RACE reads, TCRdb lists one record per CDR3 protein. The sample contains 690,000 or so distinct CDR3 sequences, approximately 6% of which appear only once. The CDR3 loop spans 16 amino acids. V was cut by 0 bases and J by 1 base, with 13 bases left in between. Per the germline V gene, CDR1 is SGHRS and CDR2 is YFSETQ. This clonotype was obtained from a young man in good health. The chain carries TRBV5-1 and TRBJ1-1, with unresolved D. The specimen was naive T cells sorted from blood. The CDR3 DNA reads TGCGCCAGCAGCTTGGCCGCCCCTCCATCGAACACTGAAGCTTTCTTT. The encoded protein is CASSLAAPPSNTEAFF. Combining the CDR3 with reference TRBV5-1 and TRBJ1-1 gives the whole variable domain KAGVTQTPRYLIKTRGQQVTLSCSPISGHRSVSWYQQTPGQGLQFLFEYFSETQRNKGNFPGRFSGRQFSNSRSEMNVSTLELGDSALYLCASSLAAPPSNTEAFFGQGTRLTVV.